Listed below are T cell receptor beta chains from one sample, sequenced in a study of blood T cells in healthy people across ages. TCRdb itself ran the 5' RACE reads through MiXCR, one entry per CDR3 protein. The table includes about 580,000 distinct CDR3 sequences, around 48% detected once. Sequencing input: blood. The source of these receptors is a man at least 80 years old in good health. Both conserved end residues are part of each CDR3. Fields, in order: V gene, J gene, clone size, D gene, CDR3 protein, CDR3 DNA. The D gene is left open where the match is weak. Rows give clone size only sometimes, using once, few, many, or a class for an expanded clone.

v_gene: TRBV7-3
j_gene: TRBJ2-5
abundance: -
d_gene: TRBD1
CDR3aa: CASSLGTGGKETQYF
CDR3nt: TGTGCCAGCAGCTTAGGGACAGGGGGAAAAGAGACCCAGTACTTC

v_gene: TRBV20-1
j_gene: TRBJ2-5
abundance: few
d_gene: -
CDR3aa: CSASGVQETQYF
CDR3nt: TGCAGTGCTAGTGGAGTCCAAGAGACCCAGTACTTC

v_gene: TRBV7-9
j_gene: TRBJ2-7
abundance: few
d_gene: TRBD2
CDR3aa: CASSLPPRSGSGLGYEQYF
CDR3nt: TGTGCCAGCAGCTTACCCCCTCGAAGCGGGAGCGGCCTTGGGTACGAGCAGTACTTC

v_gene: TRBV7-3
j_gene: TRBJ2-1
abundance: -
d_gene: -
CDR3aa: CASSSHPGFGNEQFF
CDR3nt: TGTGCCAGCAGTTCACACCCGGGGTTTGGCAATGAGCAGTTCTTC

v_gene: TRBV6-5
j_gene: TRBJ2-1
abundance: many
d_gene: TRBD2
CDR3aa: CASSRTSGRRGQFF
CDR3nt: TGTGCCAGCAGCCGGACTAGCGGGAGGCGAGGGCAGTTCTTC

v_gene: TRBV20-1
j_gene: TRBJ1-2
abundance: many
d_gene: -
CDR3aa: CSASRVGGYTF
CDR3nt: TGCAGTGCTAGCAGGGTTGGTGGCTACACCTTC

v_gene: TRBV4-3
j_gene: TRBJ2-7
abundance: -
d_gene: TRBD2
CDR3aa: CASSFERGPSDEQYF
CDR3nt: TGCGCCAGCAGCTTTGAGCGGGGACCCTCCGACGAGCAGTACTTC

v_gene: TRBV7-9
j_gene: TRBJ1-3
abundance: -
d_gene: -
CDR3aa: CASSLDGTGNTIYF
CDR3nt: TGTGCCAGCAGCTTAGACGGGACTGGAAACACCATATATTTT

v_gene: TRBV4-3
j_gene: TRBJ2-1
abundance: -
d_gene: -
CDR3aa: CASSQDPPQGGYNEQFF
CDR3nt: TGCGCCAGCAGCCAAGATCCCCCCCAGGGTGGGTACAATGAGCAGTTCTTC

v_gene: TRBV6-1
j_gene: TRBJ1-1
abundance: -
d_gene: -
CDR3aa: CASSERVSEAFF
CDR3nt: TGTGCCAGCAGTGAAAGGGTTTCTGAAGCTTTCTTT

v_gene: TRBV20-1
j_gene: TRBJ2-3
abundance: -
d_gene: -
CDR3aa: CSARDQRKGPDTQYF
CDR3nt: TGCAGTGCTAGAGATCAGAGGAAGGGTCCAGATACGCAGTATTTT

v_gene: TRBV6-2/TRBV6-3
j_gene: TRBJ2-1
abundance: -
d_gene: TRBD2
CDR3aa: CASTQRGLARFF
CDR3nt: TGTGCCAGCACCCAGAGGGGACTAGCTCGGTTCTTC